This T cell receptor (beta chain) was identified in a study of blood T cell repertoires in COVID-19 (TCRdb year 2020). Looking at the study overall: The collaborator samples originated in the United States, Italy and Spain and spanned the acute and convalescent phases of COVID-19. A freely available public database, intended as a resource for researchers studying the immune response to SARS-CoV-2, is where the repertoires were released. Deeply sampled blood TCRbeta repertoires from subjects exposed to, actively infected with, or recovered from COVID-19 were included in the dataset. Where available, HLA class I and class II types were taken from metadata supplied by the sample provider and were not determined by assay-based typing. The prospective study material was composed of cDNA or gDNA derived from T cells, B-cell-depleted T cells, or PBMCs. Sample metadata almost always included a de-identified subject ID, COVID-19 status, age in years and sex. The samples were drawn from two sources: the first 160 participants of the ongoing ImmuneRACE study, and about 1,300 subjects contributed by 6 global collaborators.

Broad study findings and their caveats: The amount of clinical and demographic metadata varied by source and participant and was provided uncurated.

In the case of this clone: What antigen it recognizes has not been identified. There are no base qualities to consult, and no much larger clone falls within one base.

The immunoSEQ Assay, a bias-controlled multiplex PCR, was used to amplify TCRbeta CDR3 regions from genomic DNA. For the original study's pipeline: The number of nucleated cells in each sample was estimated from the amplification of reference gene primers within the assay. To quantify the absolute abundance of each unique TCRbeta CDR3 rearrangement, sequence reads were collapsed and filtered. Productive Simpson clonality was computed per sample as the square root of Simpson's diversity index over productive rearrangements. TCRdb took this table from immuneACCESS and kept in-frame rearrangements with V and J called. Such tables lack part of the clones; where checked against another copy, unresolved V genes explain under half of the gap, and the rest is unexplained. The DNA gave D and trimming, while V, J and clone size come from that table. The sample profile shows around 190,000 clones; roughly 87% of them were found once. The ten largest clones capture 9% to 12% of the sample.

Enrolling through a virtual design, the prospective study's participants ranged in age from about 18 to 89 years and lived across some 23 United States geographic areas. To assign participants to cohorts, the prospective study relied on clinical history that participants themselves reported in a screening survey and a study questionnaire. Mobile phlebotomists in the prospective study collected whole blood, serum and a nasopharyngeal or oropharyngeal swab from every participant. Participants in the prospective study had the option to provide additional blood draws and questionnaires over a roughly two-month period. Before DNA extraction, prospective study blood samples were shipped either frozen or at room temperature. The trim is 1 base for V and 0 bases for J, with a gap of 7 bases between the germline ends. Taken from cysteine to phenylalanine, the CDR3 has 15 residues. The sequence is cut down to CDR3 DNA, 45 bases in frame from base 1. CDR1 and CDR2 are read off the germline V gene as SGHTA and FQGNSA.

The rearrangement joined TRBV7-2 to TRBJ2-4; the D region possibly corresponds to TRBD2 (5 bases align). Sample: PBMCs or T cells enriched from blood (not recorded which). This clonotype was obtained from a man aged 18 to 30 with acute COVID-19. CDR3 sequence: CASSLGGLAKNIQYF. The DNA sequence follows: TGTGCCAGCAGCTTAGGCGGGTTAGCCAAAAACATTCAGTACTTC.